The TCR beta chain under discussion was sequenced for a study of T cells in Graves' hyperthyroidism and ophthalmopathy. TCR beta CDR3 sequences were amplified from RNA transcripts. HTBI primers were employed in a first-round RT-PCR of the TCR CDR3. TCRdb redid the calling of the multiplex PCR reads with MiXCR, one entry per CDR3 protein. The sample holds roughly 530,000 distinct CDR3 sequences, about a sixth seen once. This clonotype was picked up many times. This CDR3 contains 18 residues. V gave up 4 bases and J gave up 4 bases; unmatched junction bases: 14. The germline gives CDR1 SGHTA, CDR2 FQGNSA. PBMCs were sourced from approximately 9 ml fresh peripheral blood.

The chain joins TRBV7-2 to TRBJ1-5; 9 bases match TRBD1. Sequenced sample: blood. The receptor was isolated from a woman aged 18-29 years with Graves' ophthalmopathy. CDR3 nucleotide sequence: TGTGCCAGCAGCTCAGGTAGTGGGGGGACAGGGCCTAATCAGCCCCAGCATTTT. This gives the protein CASSSGSGGTGPNQPQHF.